The rows below give T cell receptor beta chains drawn from one sample of a study of neurological immune-mediated disorders. TCRdb redid the calling of the 5' RACE reads with MiXCR, one entry per CDR3 protein. The sample comprises tens of thousands of distinct CDR3 sequences, 5.2% of which are singletons, and 6.5% to 9% rests with the top ten. Input material: PBMCs. The receptor set was obtained from a man aged 18 to 30 with multiple sclerosis. Both conserved end residues are part of each CDR3. A D gene is named only where the DNA matches it firmly. Clone size is shown for a subset of rows, as once, few, many or a class of expanded clone.

size: many
J: TRBJ2-7
D: .
V: TRBV20-1
CDR3: CSAYPGSAYEQYF
DNA: TGCAGTGCCTACCCGGGAAGCGCCTACGAGCAGTACTTC

size: .
J: TRBJ2-7
D: .
V: TRBV7-6
CDR3: CASSTQIDYEQYF
DNA: TGTGCCAGCAGCACACAGATAGACTACGAGCAGTACTTC

size: few
J: TRBJ2-3
D: .
V: TRBV12-3/TRBV12-4
CDR3: CASRERGLVGTDTQYF
DNA: TGTGCCAGCAGGGAAAGGGGCCTGGTAGGAACAGATACGCAGTATTTT

size: many
J: TRBJ2-1
D: TRBD2
V: TRBV10-3
CDR3: CAIKTHGTSGSVVGRKEQFF
DNA: TGTGCCATCAAGACCCACGGGACTAGCGGGAGCGTTGTGGGTAGGAAGGAGCAGTTCTTC

size: .
J: TRBJ1-2
D: .
V: TRBV7-2
CDR3: CASSFSSGQFGYTF
DNA: TGTGCCAGCAGCTTCTCTTCAGGACAGTTCGGCTACACCTTC

size: many
J: TRBJ2-7
D: .
V: TRBV5-1
CDR3: CASAVTMDEQYF
DNA: TGCGCCAGCGCCGTGACCATGGACGAGCAGTACTTC

size: many
J: TRBJ2-1
D: .
V: TRBV7-8
CDR3: CASSLAGDLSYNEQFF
DNA: TGTGCCAGCAGCTTAGCGGGAGACCTTTCCTACAATGAGCAGTTCTTC

size: many
J: TRBJ2-1
D: .
V: TRBV9
CDR3: CASSVVDFGDEQFF
DNA: TGTGCCAGCAGCGTAGTTGACTTTGGGGATGAGCAGTTCTTC

size: many
J: TRBJ2-1
D: .
V: TRBV7-9
CDR3: CASSLGGGISYNEQFF
DNA: TGTGCCAGCAGCTTAGGGGGCGGGATCTCCTACAATGAGCAGTTCTTC

size: many
J: TRBJ2-3
D: .
V: TRBV10-3
CDR3: CAISSRDSTDTQYF
DNA: TGTGCCATCAGTAGTAGGGACTCCACAGATACGCAGTATTTT

size: .
J: TRBJ1-1
D: .
V: TRBV7-8
CDR3: CASSLSKVVEAFF
DNA: TGTGCCAGCAGCTTATCTAAAGTGGTTGAAGCTTTCTTT

size: many
J: TRBJ2-6
D: .
V: TRBV5-1
CDR3: CASSSSPGANVLTF
DNA: TGCGCCAGCAGCTCGTCCCCTGGGGCCAACGTCCTGACTTTC

size: many
J: TRBJ1-1
D: .
V: TRBV21-1
CDR3: CASSKGSGPEAFF
DNA: TGTGCCAGCAGCAAGGGGAGTGGGCCTGAAGCTTTCTTT

size: many
J: TRBJ2-6
D: TRBD1
V: TRBV10-3
CDR3: CATGTGGRSGANVLTF
DNA: TGTGCCACCGGGACAGGGGGCAGGTCTGGGGCCAACGTCCTGACTTTC

size: many
J: TRBJ2-3
D: .
V: TRBV6-1
CDR3: CAISDGETDTQYF
DNA: TGTGCCATTTCGGACGGAGAGACAGATACGCAGTATTTT

size: many
J: TRBJ2-1
D: .
V: TRBV11-3
CDR3: CASSRDSYNEQFF
DNA: TGTGCCAGCAGCCGAGACAGCTACAATGAGCAGTTCTTC

size: many
J: TRBJ1-2
D: .
V: TRBV5-6
CDR3: CASSGQSPYGYTF
DNA: TGTGCCAGCAGCGGGCAGTCCCCCTATGGCTACACCTTC

size: many
J: TRBJ2-2
D: .
V: TRBV20-1
CDR3: CSASRGGGTGELFF
DNA: TGCAGTGCTAGTAGGGGGGGTGGCACCGGGGAGCTGTTTTTT

size: many
J: TRBJ2-7
D: TRBD2
V: TRBV20-1
CDR3: CSARSLAGDSYEQYF
DNA: TGCAGTGCTAGGAGCCTAGCGGGGGACTCCTACGAGCAGTACTTC

size: many
J: TRBJ2-7
D: .
V: TRBV5-1
CDR3: CASSLQGSEQYF
DNA: TGCGCCAGCAGCTTGCAGGGGAGCGAGCAGTACTTC

size: many
J: TRBJ2-4
D: TRBD2
V: TRBV12-3/TRBV12-4
CDR3: CASSEAGSGRAGAKNIQYF
DNA: TGTGCCAGCAGTGAGGCGGGTAGCGGGAGGGCCGGAGCCAAAAACATTCAGTACTTC

size: .
J: TRBJ1-5
D: .
V: TRBV20-1
CDR3: CSAAGGLSNQPQNF
DNA: TGCAGTGCAGCGGGGGGTCTTAGCAATCAGCCCCAGAATTTT

size: many
J: TRBJ2-2
D: .
V: TRBV29-1
CDR3: CSVYRGGNTGELFF
DNA: TGCAGCGTATACAGGGGAGGAAACACCGGGGAGCTGTTTTTT

size: many
J: TRBJ1-5
D: .
V: TRBV27
CDR3: CASSPYRAQPQHF
DNA: TGTGCCAGCAGTCCCTATAGGGCCCAGCCCCAGCATTTT